This is a list of T cell receptor beta chains from one sample in a study of T cell responses to AZD1222 COVID-19 vaccine. Some clones are missing from TCRdb's copy, which holds only in-frame ones; the method was immunoSEQ multiplex PCR. The table includes 140,000 to 150,000 clones, 92% detected once. Sequenced material: peripheral blood, taken 28 days after the second AZD1222 dose. These receptors were obtained from an adult who received the AZD1222 COVID-19 vaccine. The CDR3 runs from the conserved cysteine through the conserved F or W. D genes are given only for firm matches. Expanded clones get a size class; other rows say once, few or many, or leave the size out.

D,J,size,V,CDR3,DNA
NA,TRBJ2-7,NA,TRBV10-3,CAISEAYEQYF,TGTGCCATCAGTGAGGCCTACGAGCAGTACTTC
TRBD1,TRBJ2-7,NA,TRBV7-2,CASSSPFGQGGYEQYF,TGTGCCAGCAGCTCCCCCTTCGGACAGGGGGGCTACGAGCAGTACTTC
NA,TRBJ1-1,NA,TRBV6-5,CASSPAGPSTEAFF,TGTGCCAGCAGTCCGGCAGGGCCAAGCACTGAAGCTTTCTTT
TRBD1,TRBJ2-7,NA,TRBV10-3,CAISGDRGSYEQYF,TGTGCCATCAGTGGGGACAGGGGTTCCTACGAGCAGTACTTC
TRBD1,TRBJ2-7,NA,TRBV11-3,CASSLDFPGQGRYEQYF,TGTGCCAGCAGCTTAGATTTTCCGGGACAGGGCCGCTACGAGCAGTACTTC
NA,TRBJ1-1,NA,TRBV4-3,CASSQVLQGHGAEAFF,TGCGCCAGCAGCCAAGTCCTACAGGGACATGGAGCTGAAGCTTTCTTT
NA,TRBJ1-2,NA,TRBV12-5,CASAPPGSYGYTF,TGTGCTAGTGCCCCCCCAGGGAGCTATGGCTACACCTTC
NA,TRBJ1-1,NA,TRBV6-2/TRBV6-3,CASSYRVAGTEAFF,TGTGCCAGCAGTTACAGGGTGGCGGGCACTGAAGCTTTCTTT
NA,TRBJ2-1,NA,TRBV20-1,CSASHPRSSYNEQFF,TGCAGTGCTAGTCACCCGCGGAGCTCCTACAATGAGCAGTTCTTC
NA,TRBJ2-2,NA,TRBV5-6,CASSFQGPGTGELFF,TGTGCCAGCAGCTTTCAGGGTCCGGGCACCGGGGAGCTGTTTTTT
NA,TRBJ1-4,once,TRBV28,CASSPRLYNEKLFF,TGTGCCAGCAGCCCCCGCCTGTATAATGAAAAACTGTTTTTT
TRBD1,TRBJ1-2,NA,TRBV7-9,CASRTGMDYGYTF,TGTGCCAGCAGGACAGGGATGGACTATGGCTACACCTTC
NA,TRBJ1-5,NA,TRBV5-1,CASSWDGGSNQPQHF,TGCGCCAGCAGCTGGGATGGAGGGAGCAATCAGCCCCAGCATTTT
NA,TRBJ2-4,NA,TRBV6-2/TRBV6-3,CASSPDGALAKNIQYF,TGTGCCAGCAGCCCTGACGGGGCCCTAGCCAAAAACATTCAGTACTTC
NA,TRBJ1-2,NA,TRBV12-3/TRBV12-4,CASSLSPVIGYTF,TGTGCCAGCAGTTTAAGTCCCGTTATTGGCTACACCTTC
TRBD2,TRBJ2-7,once,TRBV28,CASRATSGGGYEQYF,TGTGCCAGCAGGGCGACTAGCGGAGGAGGCTACGAGCAGTACTTC
NA,TRBJ1-1,NA,TRBV9,CASSPGPVSEAFF,TGTGCCAGCAGCCCCGGGCCAGTTTCTGAAGCTTTCTTT
NA,TRBJ2-1,NA,TRBV4-3,CASSPRGLGYNEQFF,TGCGCCAGCAGCCCTAGGGGCTTGGGATACAATGAGCAGTTCTTC
TRBD1,TRBJ1-2,NA,TRBV12-3/TRBV12-4,CASSLVQGYGYTF,TGTGCCAGCAGTTTAGTACAGGGGTATGGCTACACCTTC
TRBD2,TRBJ2-7,once,TRBV13,CASSLLSGRPYEQYF,TGTGCCAGCAGCCTTCTGAGCGGGAGGCCCTACGAGCAGTACTTC
NA,TRBJ2-2,NA,TRBV5-6,CASSIGQRDGELFF,TGTGCCAGCAGCATCGGACAGAGGGACGGGGAGCTGTTTTTT
TRBD1,TRBJ1-2,few,TRBV7-9,CASSSGQGFTSGYTF,TGTGCCAGCAGCTCGGGACAGGGGTTCACAAGTGGCTACACCTTC